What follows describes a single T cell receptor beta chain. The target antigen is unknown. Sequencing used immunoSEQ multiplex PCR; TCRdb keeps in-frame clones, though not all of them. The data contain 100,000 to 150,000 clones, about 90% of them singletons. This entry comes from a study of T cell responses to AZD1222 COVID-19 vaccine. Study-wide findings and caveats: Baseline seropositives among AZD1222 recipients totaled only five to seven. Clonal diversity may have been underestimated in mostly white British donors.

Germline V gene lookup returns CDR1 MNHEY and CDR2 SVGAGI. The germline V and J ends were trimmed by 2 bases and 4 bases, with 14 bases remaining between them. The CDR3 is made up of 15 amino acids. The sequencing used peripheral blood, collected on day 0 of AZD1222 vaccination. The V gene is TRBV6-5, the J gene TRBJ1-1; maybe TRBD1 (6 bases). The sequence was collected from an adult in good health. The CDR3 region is CASSYLGGVLTEAFF. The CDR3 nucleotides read TGTGCCAGCAGTTACCTAGGGGGGGTTCTCACTGAAGCTTTCTTT.